These 18 T cell receptor beta chains were sequenced from one sample in a study of T cells in Graves' hyperthyroidism and ophthalmopathy. Researchers amplified the TCR beta CDR3 regions from RNA transcripts. The study used the HTBI primer set for a first-round RT-PCR of the TCR CDR3. TCRdb used MiXCR to reprocess the multiplex PCR reads, holding one entry per CDR3 protein. The sample carries 700,000 or so distinct CDR3 sequences, about 16% recorded once. Sequencing was carried out using blood. The receptors come from a man aged 18 to 35 with Graves' hyperthyroidism.

This clonotype was counted ten times or more. This sequence joins TRBV28 and TRBJ1-2; no clear D gene. The CDR3 is 16 residues long. V was cut by 5 bases and J by 4 bases, with 20 bases left in between. Germline V gives CDR1 MDHEN, CDR2 SYDVKM. CDR3: CASSPRGRIYFYGYTF. The CDR3 bases are TGTGCCAGCAGTCCCCGCGGACGGATTTATTTCTATGGCTACACCTTC.

V usage is TRBV4-2 and J usage is TRBJ2-7, with D unresolved. This CDR3 is built from 14 residues. Germline V gives CDR1 LGHNA, CDR2 YNFKEQ. V shed 4 bases and J shed 0 bases, with 10 bases lying between them. The DNA of the CDR3 is TGTGCCAGCAGCCCTGCGGTCGGCTCCTACGAGCAGTACTTC. Its translation is CASSPAVGSYEQYF.

Regarding this clonotype: The germline gene is not matched at one end of the junction; a read error may be the cause. CDR3 sequence: CASSIMPRLEGNTIHF. The CDR3 nucleotides are TGTGCCAGCAGCATAATGCCCCGGCTGGAAGGAAACACCATACATTTT. The rearrangement links TRBV3-1 to TRBJ1-3; D call uncertain. The CDR3 contains 16 residues. Germline loops: CDR1 LGHDT, CDR2 YNNKEL (reference sequence).

In its sample, this clonotype was seen many times. The chain couples TRBV7-9 to TRBJ2-7, with 7 bases aligning to TRBD1. The CDR3 is made up of 13 amino acids. After removal of 5 bases from V and 3 bases from J, the junction contained 4 bases not matched to a gene. Germline V gene sequence: CDR1 SEHNR, CDR2 FQNEAQ (reference sequence). The CDR3 spells CASSVRQGYEQYF. In DNA, the CDR3 is TGTGCCAGCAGCGTGCGACAGGGCTACGAGCAGTACTTC.

This clonotype was recorded many times. The CDR3 DNA reads as TGTGCCAGCAGTTCTGGACTAGCGGGCCCTAAGGAGACCCAGTACTTC. Its translation: CASSSGLAGPKETQYF. The chain has TRBV28 and TRBJ2-5, with TRBD2 identical over 11 bases. The CDR3 sequence is 16 residues long. The germline V gene encodes CDR1 MDHEN and CDR2 SYDVKM. Germline trimming cut 4 bases from V and 5 bases from J; bases unmatched to any gene: 9.

In its sample, this clonotype was seen a few times. The chain couples TRBV20-1 to TRBJ1-5, with D uncertain. The CDR3 runs 11 residues. V lost 6 bases to trimming and J lost 3 bases, with 6 bases between them. Per germline, CDR1 DFQATT and CDR2 SNEGSKA (reference sequence). CDR3 region: CSAGYNQPQHF. The CDR3 coding sequence is TGCAGTGCGGGGTACAATCAGCCCCAGCATTTT.

This clonotype was counted only a few times. The chain joins TRBV11-2 to TRBJ2-3; 7 bases fit TRBD1. The length of the CDR3 is 17 residues. Unmatched junction bases numbered 12, after V lost 4 bases and J lost 2 bases. Germline V lookup: CDR1 SGHAT, CDR2 FQNNGV. CDR3 nucleotides: TGTGCCAGCAGCTCCCCAAACAGGGGTCAACTCACAGATACGCAGTATTTT. The encoded protein is CASSSPNRGQLTDTQYF.

The chain is built from TRBV20-1 and TRBJ2-7; 9 bases fit TRBD1. Germline loops: CDR1 DFQATT, CDR2 SNEGSKA (reference sequence). The CDR3 sequence is 13 residues long. V gave up 5 bases and J gave up 0 bases; unmatched junction bases: 2. This CDR3 is CSAVQGASYEQYF. The DNA of the CDR3 is TGCAGTGCTGTACAGGGGGCCTCCTACGAGCAGTACTTC.

This clonotype occurred a few times. The V call is TRBV6-5, the J call TRBJ2-3; D perhaps matches TRBD2 (7 bases). CDR1 MNHEY and CDR2 SVGAGI come from the germline V gene. This CDR3 spans 17 amino acids. V shed 2 bases and J shed 7 bases, with 22 bases lying between them. The CDR3 protein is CASSYPSSGASGYTQYF. The DNA of the CDR3 is TGTGCCAGCAGTTACCCATCTTCGGGGGCTAGCGGTTATACGCAGTATTTT.

This clonotype has a count of ten or more. V gene TRBV27 combines with J gene TRBJ2-3; 7 positions match TRBD2. CDR3 size: 16 residues. Germline lookup yields CDR1 MNHEY and CDR2 SMNVEV (reference sequence). The V segment lost 5 bases and the J segment 0 bases; nucleotides outside the gene matches: 8. CDR3 DNA sequence: TGTGCCAGCAGTCCTCAACTAGCGACAAGCACAGATACGCAGTATTTT. As protein: CASSPQLATSTDTQYF.

In regard to this clonotype: A much larger clone differs by one base, so this may be a read error. The chain carries TRBV27 and TRBJ2-1, with a tentative D call TRBD2 (6 bases). V lost 8 bases to trimming and J lost 5 bases, with 16 bases between them. This CDR3 has 14 amino acids. CDR1 is MNHEY and CDR2 is SMNVEV in the germline V gene (reference sequence). CDR3 sequence reads: CASGPSRGNNEQFF. CDR3 DNA: TGTGCCAGCGGTCCATCTCGCGGGAACAATGAGCAGTTCTTC.

On this clonotype itself: One end of the junction does not line up with germline, which may come from a read error. This sequence joins TRBV24-1 and TRBJ2-1; maybe TRBD2 (5 bases). Germline V gene lookup returns CDR1 KGHDR and CDR2 SFDVKD. The CDR3 is 17 residues long. DNA for the CDR3: TGTGCCACCTCAGGTCCCAAGCCGGGCAGACTATACAATGAGCAGTCCTTC. Translated: CATSGPKPGRLYNEQSF.

The chain carries TRBV5-5 and TRBJ2-7; a possible D gene is TRBD2 (5 bases). This CDR3 is 14 amino acids long. The V and J ends lost 0 bases and 3 bases respectively, with 10 bases between them. The germline V gene encodes CDR1 SGHKS and CDR2 YYEKEE (reference sequence). The CDR3 reads CASSLEEVVYEQYF. The CDR3 nucleotides are TGTGCCAGCAGCTTGGAGGAGGTGGTCTACGAGCAGTACTTC.

The genes are TRBV20-1 and TRBJ2-1, with 11 positions matching TRBD2. Trimming removed 3 bases from V and 6 bases from J; junction bases left unmatched: 7. Germline-derived CDR1 and CDR2 are DFQATT and SNEGSKA (reference sequence). This CDR3 has 15 amino acids. CDR3 sequence reads: CSASILAGGLNEQFF. Written as DNA, the CDR3 is TGCAGTGCTAGCATCCTAGCGGGAGGACTCAATGAGCAGTTCTTC.

This chain uses TRBV3-1 with TRBJ2-5; 10 bases fit TRBD2. Trimming took 7 bases from V and 4 from J; bases not matched to a gene: 9. Germline V lookup: CDR1 LGHDT, CDR2 YNNKEL (reference sequence). The CDR3 loop spans 15 amino acids. The CDR3 sequence is CASTPSGRVIETQYF. In DNA, the CDR3 is TGTGCCAGCACCCCTAGCGGGAGAGTTATAGAGACCCAGTACTTC.

The table lists this clonotype with a few counts. The chain links TRBV6-2 or TRBV6-3 to TRBJ1-2; tentative D call: TRBD1 (6 bases). Germline CDR1 MNHEY, CDR2 SVGEGT. This CDR3 has 15 amino acids. Trimming took 7 bases from V and 5 from J, leaving 20 bases between them. CDR3 DNA: TGTGCCAGCACGGAACAGGGCTCGAAACCGTATGGCTACACCTTC. Its protein product is CASTEQGSKPYGYTF.

The sample holds a few counts of this clonotype. The V gene is TRBV6-2 or TRBV6-3, the J gene TRBJ1-2; D remains ambiguous. The CDR3 length is 13 residues. The germline V and J ends were trimmed by 3 bases and 5 bases, with 10 bases remaining between them. Germline CDR1 and CDR2: MNHEY and SVGEGT. The CDR3, as DNA: TGTGCCAGCAGTTATGGATCCGCATATGGCTACACCTTC. Translation: CASSYGSAYGYTF.

This clonotype was seen repeatedly, ten times or more. This sequence joins TRBV20-1 and TRBJ1-4; a possible D gene is TRBD1 (5 bases). The CDR3 sequence is 13 residues long. Per germline, CDR1 DFQATT and CDR2 SNEGSKA (reference sequence). The V end lost 3 bases, the J end lost 8 bases, and 13 bases lay between the germline ends. Here the CDR3 reads CSASAREGEKLFF. CDR3 sequence (DNA): TGCAGTGCTAGTGCCAGGGAGGGGGAAAAACTGTTTTTT.